Listed here are 27 T cell receptor beta chains from one sample, sequenced in a study of blood T cells in healthy people across ages. The authors ran a second PCR of about 6 to 11 cycles using a sample-barcoded 5' primer and a J-beta primer mix. MiXCR was run by TCRdb on the 5' RACE reads, yielding one entry per CDR3 protein. The repertoire consists of roughly 700,000 distinct CDR3 sequences, with more than 40% occurring once and the leading ten covering 25% to 35%. Specimen: blood. These receptor sequences come from an older woman in good health.

The V gene is TRBV6-2 or TRBV6-3, the J gene TRBJ2-1, with D possibly TRBD1 on 7 matching bases. The end of the DNA aligns better with TRBJ2-7, so the J call may be wrong. Germline V gene sequence: CDR1 MNHEY, CDR2 SVGEGT. The CDR3 contains 15 residues. The CDR3, as DNA: TGTGCCAGCACCCTGACAGGGAGGTCCTACAATGAGCAGTACTTC. Its protein product is CASTLTGRSYNEQYF.

The sample holds a few counts of this clonotype. This rearrangement joins TRBV3-1 to TRBJ2-7; 9 bases line up with TRBD2. V shed 1 base, J shed 4 bases, and the junction held 8 bases outside the gene matches. CDR1 and CDR2 from the germline V gene are LGHDT and YNNKEL (reference sequence). The CDR3 length is 16 residues. The CDR3 sequence: CASSQGIAGVFYEQYF. The CDR3 bases are TGTGCCAGCAGCCAAGGGATAGCGGGAGTATTTTACGAGCAGTACTTC.

This rearrangement joins TRBV11-2 to TRBJ2-1, with D maybe TRBD2 (6 bases). Germline V CDR1 and CDR2: SGHAT, FQNNGV. With 4 bases removed from V and 6 bases from J, the gap between germline ends came to 13 bases. The CDR3 is made up of 14 amino acids. CDR3 nucleotide sequence: TGTGCCAGCAGCTCCACCGGGACTGCCAATGAGCAGTTCTTC. Its protein product is CASSSTGTANEQFF.

A remark on this clonotype: Germline and junction disagree at one end, which may indicate a read error. The chain combines TRBV7-9 with TRBJ2-5; a weak D match, TRBD2 (5 bases). The germline V gene has CDR1 SEHNR and CDR2 FQNEAQ (reference sequence). CDR3 length: 15 amino acids. This chain's CDR3 is CTSSLARTDEETQYF. Here the CDR3 DNA reads TGTACCAGCAGCTTAGCCCGGACTGATGAAGAGACCCAGTACTTC.

A remark on this clonotype: Compared with germline, one end of the junction differs, possibly owing to a read error. The chain recombines TRBV7-2 with TRBJ2-1, with 9 positions matching TRBD2. The length of the CDR3 is 17 residues. CDR1 is SGHTA, CDR2 FQGNSA, per germline. This chain's CDR3 is CASRGGGRAGSSNEQFF. The CDR3 nucleotides read TGTGCCAGCAGAGGTGGCGGGAGGGCCGGTTCCTCCAATGAGCAGTTCTTC.

This clonotype has ten or more counts. The chain links TRBV7-2 to TRBJ2-3; D is possibly TRBD1 (5 bases). The CDR3 spans 14 residues. Between the trimmed V and J ends, which lost 3 bases and 1 base, there was a span of 8 bases. Looked up from germline, CDR1 is SGHTA and CDR2 is FQGNSA. This CDR3 is CASSFKGRTDTQYF. The CDR3 nucleotides are TGTGCCAGCAGCTTTAAGGGGCGCACAGATACGCAGTATTTT.

This clonotype was observed a handful of times. This sequence joins TRBV18 and TRBJ1-1; D is possibly TRBD1 (5 bases). The CDR3 runs 14 residues. V was pared by 3 bases and J by 3 bases, with 11 bases between. From germline, CDR1 is KGHSH and CDR2 LQKENI. The CDR3 region has the DNA TGTGCCAGCTCACCGATACCGGGGGACACTGAAGCTTTCTTT. Translated: CASSPIPGDTEAFF.

This clonotype appeared a single time. This sequence joins TRBV20-1 and TRBJ2-7; TRBD2 matches at 10 bases. This CDR3 contains 14 residues. The V gene end was trimmed by 4 bases and the J gene end by 3 bases; junction bases not matched to a gene: 6. The V gene's germline CDR1 is DFQATT and CDR2 SNEGSKA (reference sequence). CDR3 nucleotides: TGCAGTGCTACGGGGTCTAGCGGGAGCTACGAGCAGTACTTC. Its translation is CSATGSSGSYEQYF.

This clonotype appeared a few times. The rearrangement joins TRBV28 to TRBJ2-1, with 9 bases aligning to TRBD2. The junction had 7 bases not matched to a gene; V was cut back by 7 bases and J by 0 bases. CDR1 and CDR2 from the germline V gene are MDHEN and SYDVKM. The CDR3 contains 16 residues. The CDR3 DNA sequence: TGTGCCAGCAACATAGCGGGAGAAAGCTCCTACAATGAGCAGTTCTTC. Translating gives CASNIAGESSYNEQFF. Looking up the rest from reference TRBV28 and TRBJ2-1 gives the full variable domain: DVKVTQSSRYLVKRTGEKVFLECVQDMDHENMFWYRQDPGLGLRLIYFSYDVKMKEKGDIPEGYSVSREKKERFSLILESASTNQTSMYLCASNIAGESSYNEQFFGPGTRLTVL.

Here the CDR3 DNA reads TGTGCCAGCAGTGACAATGGATTCTACGGTGGGCAGTACTTC. It encodes CASSDNGFYGGQYF. This rearrangement joins TRBV28 to TRBJ2-5; D gene unclear. Germline lookup yields CDR1 MDHEN and CDR2 SYDVKM. The CDR3 extends over 14 amino acids. V shed 5 bases and J shed 11 bases, with 21 bases lying between them.

The sample holds a few counts of this clonotype. The chain has TRBV28 and TRBJ1-2; D uncertain. The CDR3 is 14 amino acids. V was pared by 4 bases and J by 3 bases, with 12 bases between. Germline lookup yields CDR1 MDHEN and CDR2 SYDVKM. This CDR3 reads CASSSTGRDYGYTF. The CDR3 DNA follows: TGTGCCAGCAGTTCTACGGGGAGAGACTATGGCTACACCTTC.

The V and J genes are TRBV20-1 and TRBJ2-3; D ambiguous. Germline V CDR1 and CDR2: DFQATT, SNEGSKA (reference sequence). CDR3 length: 10 residues. Trimming cost V 2 bases and J 4 bases, with 1 base left between them. DNA for the CDR3: TGCAGTGCTAGACCAGATACGCAGTATTTT. Its protein is CSARPDTQYF.

This chain joins TRBV20-1 and TRBJ1-1; D ambiguous. CDR3 size: 14 residues. Germline CDR1 DFQATT, CDR2 SNEGSKA (reference sequence). Trimming took off 3 bases at V and 4 bases at J, with 15 bases between the two ends. CDR3 bases: TGCAGTGCTAGCGGCGGGATATTGAGCACTGAAGCTTTCTTT. As protein: CSASGGILSTEAFF.

Notes on this clonotype: This may arise from a read error, as a much more abundant clone is one base away. The V gene is TRBV7-9, the J gene TRBJ1-1, with 8 bases identical to TRBD1. The CDR3 length is 14 residues. The germline CDR1 and CDR2 sequences are SEHNR and FQNEAQ (reference sequence). The chain's CDR3 is CASSWGQENTGAFF. The CDR3 DNA reads TGTGCCAGCAGCTGGGGACAGGAGAACACTGGAGCTTTCTTT. The full variable domain, completed using reference TRBV7-9 and TRBJ1-1, is DTGVSQNPRHKITKRGQNVTFRCDPISEHNRLYWYRQTLGQGPEFLTYFQNEAQLEKSRLLSDRFSAERPKGSFSTLEIQRTEQGDSAMYLCASSWGQENTGAFFGQGTRLTVV.

The J gene is TRBJ1-2, the V gene TRBV7-2; tentative D call: TRBD1 (5 bases). Germline lookup yields CDR1 SGHTA and CDR2 FQGNSA. Trimming left V 0 bases short and J 6 bases short, with 11 bases between. The CDR3 sequence is 14 residues long. The CDR3 bases are TGTGCCAGCAGCTTAGCATCAGGGACGGATGGCTACACCTTC. Translated: CASSLASGTDGYTF.

This clonotype was seen a handful of times. The rearrangement joins TRBV28 to TRBJ2-1, with 7 bases aligning to TRBD2. Matching the DNA end better, TRBJ2-7 makes the J call doubtful. CDR1 MDHEN and CDR2 SYDVKM come from the germline V gene. The CDR3 totals 15 residues. DNA for the CDR3: TGTGCCAGCAGGGTGGGCGGGAGCTCCTACAATGAGCAGTACTTC. This encodes CASRVGGSSYNEQYF.

This chain joins TRBV6-5 and TRBJ2-3; perhaps TRBD2 as D (6 bases). V gave up 6 bases and J gave up 0 bases, with 7 bases separating them. Germline CDR1 is MNHEY and CDR2 is SVGAGI. This CDR3 is built from 13 residues. In DNA form, the CDR3 reads TGTGCCAGCAGGGGGACTAGCACAGATACGCAGTATTTT. Amino acids: CASRGTSTDTQYF.

This sequence joins TRBV25-1 and TRBJ2-5; TRBD2 might be the D (6 bases). CDR3 length equals 16 residues. Germline-derived CDR1 and CDR2 are MGHDK and SYGVNS. Trimming removed 4 bases at V and 3 bases at J, with 18 bases between. Here the CDR3 reads CASSVRDLALKETQYF. DNA for the CDR3: TGTGCCAGCAGTGTCCGGGACTTGGCACTTAAAGAGACCCAGTACTTC.

The genes are TRBV7-9 and TRBJ1-4; D is unclear. The CDR3 is made up of 12 amino acids. The V gene's germline CDR1 is SEHNR and CDR2 FQNEAQ (reference sequence). V was pared by 4 bases and J by 8 bases, with 8 bases between. CDR3 loop: CASSSNTEKLFF. The CDR3 DNA sequence: TGTGCCAGCAGCTCAAACACGGAAAAACTGTTTTTT.

The chain is built from TRBV4-2 and TRBJ2-1; 10 nucleotides align to TRBD2. The junction had 12 bases not matched to a gene; V was cut back by 1 base and J by 12 bases. Per germline, CDR1 LGHNA and CDR2 YNFKEQ. There are 16 residues in the CDR3. The CDR3 protein is CASSQVLATSGPGQFF. The DNA for the CDR3 is TGTGCCAGCAGCCAAGTTTTGGCGACTAGCGGGCCAGGGCAGTTCTTC.

This rearrangement joins TRBV20-1 to TRBJ2-3, with a weak D call TRBD1 (6 bases). V was trimmed by 1 base and J by 3 bases, leaving 11 bases between them. The CDR3 covers 14 residues. Germline CDR1 DFQATT, CDR2 SNEGSKA (reference sequence). Here the CDR3 DNA reads TGCAGTGCTAGAGGACAGGAAGGGACAGATACGCAGTATTTT. This translates into CSARGQEGTDTQYF.

A remark on this clonotype: Its ends do not fully match the called genes, so a read error is possible. The chain links TRBV6-5 to TRBJ2-7, with a possible D match to TRBD1 (5 bases). The CDR3 spans 15 residues. Germline V CDR1 and CDR2: MNHEY, SVGAGI. The CDR3, as DNA: TGTGTCAGCAGTTACACACAGGCCATCTCCTACGAGCAGTACTTC. This gives the protein CVSSYTQAISYEQYF.

On this clonotype itself: Just one base apart from a much larger clone, this may be a read error. This chain uses TRBV28 with TRBJ2-7; 9 positions agree with TRBD1. Looked up from germline, CDR1 is MDHEN and CDR2 is SYDVKM. This CDR3 has 15 amino acids. V dropped 4 bases and J dropped 5; count of bases not matched to a gene: 9. Written as DNA, the CDR3 is TGTGCCAGCAGTTCTGGTACAGGGGGCGGGGACGAGCAGTACTTC. As protein: CASSSGTGGGDEQYF.

V and J are TRBV28 and TRBJ2-7, with TRBD2 matching 7 bases. Germline trimming cut 5 bases from V and 2 bases from J; bases unmatched to any gene: 6. The length of the CDR3 is 14 residues. The germline V gene has CDR1 MDHEN and CDR2 SYDVKM. The CDR3 nucleotides read TGTGCCAGCAGTCCAGCGGGACGCACCTACGAGCAGTACTTC. Its translation is CASSPAGRTYEQYF.

This chain joins TRBV5-4 and TRBJ1-1; maybe TRBD1 (5 bases). Germline V CDR1 and CDR2: SGHNT, YYREEE (reference sequence). Trimming stripped 6 bases from V and 2 bases from J, with 17 bases between. The CDR3 sequence is 15 residues long. The CDR3 bases are TGTGCCAGCACCCCCCCTGGGACGGAAAACACTGAAGCTTTCTTT. Translated, it gives CASTPPGTENTEAFF.

The J gene is TRBJ2-1, the V gene TRBV7-8; TRBD1 is a possible D gene (6 bases). Germline CDR1 and CDR2: SGHVS and FQNEAQ. The length of the CDR3 is 16 residues. The ends were cut back, 7 bases at V and 6 bases at J, with 22 bases in the middle. The CDR3 sequence is CASTLRWQGNSNEQFF. The DNA for the CDR3 is TGTGCCAGCACCCTACGTTGGCAGGGGAACAGCAATGAGCAGTTCTTC.

The chain has TRBV29-1 and TRBJ2-6; 8 bases map to TRBD1. With V trimmed by 7 bases and J by 0 bases, 11 bases remained unmatched. This CDR3 region has 17 residues. Germline V gives CDR1 SQVTM, CDR2 ANQGSEA. This chain's CDR3 is CSALRDRKNSGANVLTF. The CDR3 DNA reads as TGCAGCGCTCTCCGGGACAGGAAGAACTCTGGGGCCAACGTCCTGACTTTC.